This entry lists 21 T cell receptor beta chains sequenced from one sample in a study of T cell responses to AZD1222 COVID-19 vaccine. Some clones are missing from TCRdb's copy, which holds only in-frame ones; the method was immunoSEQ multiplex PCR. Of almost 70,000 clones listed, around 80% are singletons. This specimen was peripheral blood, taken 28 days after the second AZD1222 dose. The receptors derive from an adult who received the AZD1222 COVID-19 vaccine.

This CDR3 is CATSRTKPGQGAPEQYF. CDR3 sequence (DNA): TGTGCCACCAGCAGGACAAAACCGGGACAGGGGGCCCCCGAGCAGTACTTC. The chain links TRBV15 to TRBJ2-7, with 12 bases identical to TRBD1. Germline CDR1 and CDR2: LNHNV and YYDKDF (reference sequence). V was pared by 3 bases and J by 6 bases, with 12 bases of the junction left unmatched. CDR3 length: 17 residues.

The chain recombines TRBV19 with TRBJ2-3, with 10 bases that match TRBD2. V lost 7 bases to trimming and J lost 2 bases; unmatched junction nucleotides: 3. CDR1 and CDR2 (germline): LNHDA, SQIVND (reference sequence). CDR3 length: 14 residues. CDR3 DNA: TGTGCCAGTACTAGCGGGGGTCTCACAGATACGCAGTATTTT. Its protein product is CASTSGGLTDTQYF.

The CDR3 here is CASSKGRTSGEFGQFF. The DNA of the CDR3 is TGTGCCAGTAGTAAGGGGAGGACTAGCGGGGAATTTGGGCAGTTCTTC. This chain uses TRBV19 with TRBJ2-1; 12 bases align to TRBD2. The CDR3 loop spans 16 amino acids. V gave up 4 bases and J gave up 12 bases; unmatched junction bases: 13. In germline, CDR1 is LNHDA, CDR2 SQIVND (reference sequence).

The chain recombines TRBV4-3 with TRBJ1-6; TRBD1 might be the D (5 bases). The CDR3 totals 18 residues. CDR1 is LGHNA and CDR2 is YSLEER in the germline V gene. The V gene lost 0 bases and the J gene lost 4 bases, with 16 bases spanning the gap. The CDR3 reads CASSQDPTGPQYNSPLHF. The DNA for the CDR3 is TGCGCCAGCAGCCAAGATCCAACAGGCCCGCAGTATAATTCACCCCTCCACTTT.

The CDR3 nucleotides are TGTGCCAGCAGCTTAGGTCAGGGGGCACGAGAAGAGCAGTACTTC. This encodes CASSLGQGAREEQYF. V and J are TRBV7-9 and TRBJ2-7; 8 nucleotides agree with TRBD1. The germline gives CDR1 SEHNR, CDR2 FQNEAQ (reference sequence). The CDR3 runs to 15 residues. Losses at the gene ends were 1 base for V and 7 bases for J; bases not matched to a gene: 9. Looking up the rest from reference TRBV7-9 and TRBJ2-7 gives the full variable domain: DTGVSQNPRHKITKRGQNVTFRCDPISEHNRLYWYRQTLGQGPEFLTYFQNEAQLEKSRLLSDRFSAERPKGSFSTLEIQRTEQGDSAMYLCASSLGQGAREEQYFGPGTRLTVT.

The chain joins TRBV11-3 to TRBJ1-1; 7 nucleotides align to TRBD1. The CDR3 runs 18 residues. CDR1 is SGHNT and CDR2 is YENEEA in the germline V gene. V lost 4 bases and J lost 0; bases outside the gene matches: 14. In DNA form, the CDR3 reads TGTGCCAGCAGCTATATCCCGGGACAGCCATTCATGAACACTGAAGCTTTCTTT. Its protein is CASSYIPGQPFMNTEAFF.

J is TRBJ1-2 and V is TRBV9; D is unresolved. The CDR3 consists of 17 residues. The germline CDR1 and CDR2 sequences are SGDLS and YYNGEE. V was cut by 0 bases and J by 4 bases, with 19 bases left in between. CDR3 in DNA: TGTGCCAGCAGCGTAGACCCCTTAATAACAGATACCTATGGCTACACCTTC. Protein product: CASSVDPLITDTYGYTF.

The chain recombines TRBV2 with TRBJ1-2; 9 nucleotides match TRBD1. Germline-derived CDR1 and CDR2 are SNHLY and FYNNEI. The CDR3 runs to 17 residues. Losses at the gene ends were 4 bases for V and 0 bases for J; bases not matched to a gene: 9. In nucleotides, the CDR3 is TGTGCCAGCAGTGGAGGACTCGGACAGGGGACTAACTATGGCTACACCTTC. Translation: CASSGGLGQGTNYGYTF.

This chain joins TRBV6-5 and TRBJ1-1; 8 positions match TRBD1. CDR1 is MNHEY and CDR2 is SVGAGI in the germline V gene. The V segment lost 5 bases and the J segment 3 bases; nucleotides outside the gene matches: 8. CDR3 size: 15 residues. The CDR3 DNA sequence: TGTGCCAGCAGTCCCCAGGGGGCGAGATACACTGAAGCTTTCTTT. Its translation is CASSPQGARYTEAFF.

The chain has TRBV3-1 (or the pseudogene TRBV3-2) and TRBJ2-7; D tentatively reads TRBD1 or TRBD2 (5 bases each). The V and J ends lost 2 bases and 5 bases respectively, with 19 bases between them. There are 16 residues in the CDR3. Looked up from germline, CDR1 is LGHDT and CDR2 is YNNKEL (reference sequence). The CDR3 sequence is CASSQFVRGLRDEQYF. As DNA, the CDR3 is TGTGCCAGCAGCCAATTCGTACGGGGCCTTCGGGACGAGCAGTACTTC.

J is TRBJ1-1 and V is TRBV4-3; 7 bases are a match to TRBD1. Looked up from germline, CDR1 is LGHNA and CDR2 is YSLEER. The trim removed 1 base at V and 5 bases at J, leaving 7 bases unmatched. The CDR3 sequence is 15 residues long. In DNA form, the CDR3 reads TGCGCCAGCAGCCAAGGTAACAGGGGAAGGACTGAAGCTTTCTTT. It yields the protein CASSQGNRGRTEAFF.

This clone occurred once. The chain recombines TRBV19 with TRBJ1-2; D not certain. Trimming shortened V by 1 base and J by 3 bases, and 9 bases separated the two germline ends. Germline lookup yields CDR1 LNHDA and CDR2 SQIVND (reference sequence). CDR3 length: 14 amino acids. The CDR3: CASSIGQTYYGYTF. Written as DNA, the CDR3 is TGTGCCAGTAGTATAGGCCAAACCTACTATGGCTACACCTTC.

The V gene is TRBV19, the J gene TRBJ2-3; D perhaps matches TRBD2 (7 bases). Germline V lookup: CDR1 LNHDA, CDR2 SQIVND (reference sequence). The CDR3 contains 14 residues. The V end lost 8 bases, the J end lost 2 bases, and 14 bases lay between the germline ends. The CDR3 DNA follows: TGTGCCAGTCAACCGGGGGGCTCCACAGATACGCAGTATTTT. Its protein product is CASQPGGSTDTQYF. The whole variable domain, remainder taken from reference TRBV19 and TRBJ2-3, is DGGITQSPKYLFRKEGQNVTLSCEQNLNHDAMYWYRQDPGQGLRLIYYSQIVNDFQKGDIAEGYSVSREKKESFPLTVTSAQKNPTAFYLCASQPGGSTDTQYFGPGTRLTVL.

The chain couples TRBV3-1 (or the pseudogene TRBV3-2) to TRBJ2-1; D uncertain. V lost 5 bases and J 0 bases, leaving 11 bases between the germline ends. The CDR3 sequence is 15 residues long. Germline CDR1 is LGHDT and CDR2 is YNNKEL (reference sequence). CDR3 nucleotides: TGTGCCAGCAGCTACTTAGGTAGCTCCTACAATGAGCAGTTCTTC. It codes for CASSYLGSSYNEQFF.

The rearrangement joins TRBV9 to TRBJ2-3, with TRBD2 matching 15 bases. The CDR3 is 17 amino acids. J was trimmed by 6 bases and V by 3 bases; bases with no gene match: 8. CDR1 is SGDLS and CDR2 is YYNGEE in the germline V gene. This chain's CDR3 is CASSGRTSGGAFDTQYF. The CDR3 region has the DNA TGTGCCAGCAGCGGCCGGACTAGCGGGGGGGCCTTCGATACGCAGTATTTT.

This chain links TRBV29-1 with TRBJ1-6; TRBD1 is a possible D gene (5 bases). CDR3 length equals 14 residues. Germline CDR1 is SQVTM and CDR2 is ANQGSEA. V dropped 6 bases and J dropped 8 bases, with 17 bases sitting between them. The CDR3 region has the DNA TGCAGCGTAAAATTCCGGGACGGGGATTCACCCCTCCACTTT. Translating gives CSVKFRDGDSPLHF.

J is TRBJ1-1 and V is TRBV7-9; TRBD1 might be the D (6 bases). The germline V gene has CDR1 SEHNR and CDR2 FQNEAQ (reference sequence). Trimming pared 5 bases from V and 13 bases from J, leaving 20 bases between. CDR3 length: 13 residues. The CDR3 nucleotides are TGTGCCAGCAGCCCCCGGGACACCCAGCACGTTTTCTTT. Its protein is CASSPRDTQHVFF. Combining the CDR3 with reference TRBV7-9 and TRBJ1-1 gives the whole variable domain DTGVSQNPRHKITKRGQNVTFRCDPISEHNRLYWYRQTLGQGPEFLTYFQNEAQLEKSRLLSDRFSAERPKGSFSTLEIQRTEQGDSAMYLCASSPRDTQHVFFGQGTRLTVV.

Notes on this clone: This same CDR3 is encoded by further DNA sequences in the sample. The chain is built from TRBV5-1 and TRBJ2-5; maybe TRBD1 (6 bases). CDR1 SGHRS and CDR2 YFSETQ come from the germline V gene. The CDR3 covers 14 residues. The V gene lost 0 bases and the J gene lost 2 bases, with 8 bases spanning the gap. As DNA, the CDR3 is TGCGCCAGCAGCTTGGGGACAGCTCAAGAGACCCAGTACTTC. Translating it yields CASSLGTAQETQYF.

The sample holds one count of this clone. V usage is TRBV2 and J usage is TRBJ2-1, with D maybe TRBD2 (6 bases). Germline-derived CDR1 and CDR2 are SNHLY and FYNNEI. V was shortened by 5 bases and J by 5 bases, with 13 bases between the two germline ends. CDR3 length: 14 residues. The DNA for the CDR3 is TGTGCCAGCAGTAACTGGAGGGCCGACAATGAGCAGTTCTTC. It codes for CASSNWRADNEQFF.

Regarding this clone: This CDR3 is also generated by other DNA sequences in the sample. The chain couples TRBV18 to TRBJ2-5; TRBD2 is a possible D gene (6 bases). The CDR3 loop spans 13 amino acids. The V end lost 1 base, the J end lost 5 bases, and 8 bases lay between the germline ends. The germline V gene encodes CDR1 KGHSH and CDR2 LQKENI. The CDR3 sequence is CASSPRGGETQYF. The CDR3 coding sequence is TGTGCCAGCTCACCACGTGGGGGGGAGACCCAGTACTTC.

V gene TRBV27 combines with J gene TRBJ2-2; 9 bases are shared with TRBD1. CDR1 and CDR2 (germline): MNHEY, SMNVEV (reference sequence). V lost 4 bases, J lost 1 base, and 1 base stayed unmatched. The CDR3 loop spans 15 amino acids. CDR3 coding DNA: TGTGCCAGCAGTTGGACAGGGGTGAACACCGGGGAGCTGTTTTTT. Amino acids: CASSWTGVNTGELFF.